Each of the 23 T cell receptor beta chains below was sequenced from the same sample in a study of blood T cell repertoires in COVID-19. Generated by immunoSEQ multiplex PCR, the TCRdb table keeps only in-frame clones and is missing some. The profile shows some 170,000 clones, about 84% of them singletons. Sequenced sample: PBMCs or T cells enriched from blood (not recorded which). The receptors shown here come from a man aged 35-49 years who had recovered from COVID-19.

The V call is TRBV7-9, the J call TRBJ2-3; TRBD2 might be the D (6 bases). The CDR3 runs to 15 residues. In germline, CDR1 is SEHNR, CDR2 FQNEAQ (reference sequence). The germline V and J ends were trimmed by 2 bases and 2 bases, with 11 bases remaining between them. The CDR3 sequence is CASSLLASNTDTQYF. The CDR3, as DNA: TGTGCCAGCAGCTTACTAGCGTCCAACACAGATACGCAGTATTTT.

This clone was detected only a few times. The rearrangement uses TRBV4-1 and TRBJ2-5; no clear D. The CDR3 is made up of 11 amino acids. V was shortened by 0 bases and J by 9 bases, with 5 bases between the two germline ends. Per the germline V gene, CDR1 is MGHRA and CDR2 is YSYEKL. The DNA of the CDR3 is TGCGCCAGCAGCCAAGAGCGGTCCCAGTACTTC. Amino acids: CASSQERSQYF.

This clone was detected only a few times. The V and J genes are TRBV4-1 and TRBJ1-5, with TRBD1 as a possible D gene (6 bases). Germline V gives CDR1 MGHRA, CDR2 YSYEKL. Trimming cost V 3 bases and J 1 base, with 10 bases left between them. This CDR3 is built from 15 residues. Here the CDR3 reads CASSQYQGSNQPQHF. CDR3 nucleotide sequence: TGCGCCAGCAGCCAGTATCAGGGGAGCAATCAGCCCCAGCATTTT.

This chain's CDR3 is CASSSGDINEKLFF. The CDR3 coding sequence is TGTGCCAGCAGCTCTGGGGACATCAATGAAAAACTGTTTTTT. The J gene is TRBJ1-4, the V gene TRBV7-2; TRBD1 is a possible D gene (6 bases). Trimming removed 4 bases from V and 5 bases from J, with 11 bases in between. This CDR3 is 14 amino acids long. Germline-derived CDR1 and CDR2 are SGHTA and FQGNSA.

Many counts were recorded for this clone. This sequence joins TRBV6-5 and TRBJ2-3, with 8 bases fitting TRBD1. V lost 8 bases, J lost 3 bases, and 7 bases stayed unmatched. CDR1 and CDR2 from the germline V gene are MNHEY and SVGAGI. The CDR3 contains 14 residues. The CDR3, as DNA: TGTGCCAGCTTAGACAGGGGCCTTACAGATACGCAGTATTTT. This encodes CASLDRGLTDTQYF.

This chain uses TRBV6-1 with TRBJ2-5; possible D gene TRBD2, 6 bases. CDR3 size: 14 residues. V lost 3 bases to trimming and J lost 4 bases, with 12 bases between them. Germline V gene data show CDR1 as MNHNS and CDR2 as SASEGT. The CDR3 sequence is CASSECGVIETQYF. The DNA for the CDR3 is TGTGCCAGCAGTGAGTGCGGGGTTATAGAGACCCAGTACTTC.

V gene TRBV19 combines with J gene TRBJ1-2; tentatively, D is TRBD1 (6 bases). Germline V gives CDR1 LNHDA, CDR2 SQIVND (reference sequence). The CDR3 has 14 amino acids. V dropped 5 bases and J dropped 5 bases, with 15 bases sitting between them. The CDR3 here is CASSYRDKQYGYTF. In nucleotides, the CDR3 is TGTGCCAGTAGTTATCGGGACAAACAATATGGCTACACCTTC.

This rearrangement joins TRBV30 to TRBJ1-1; TRBD1 matches 8 bases. The V gene end was trimmed by 5 bases and the J gene end by 3 bases; junction bases not matched to a gene: 8. Germline V gene lookup returns CDR1 GTSNPN and CDR2 SVGIG (reference sequence). The CDR3 extends over 14 amino acids. CDR3 protein: CAWGRGTGYTEAFF. CDR3 nucleotide sequence: TGTGCCTGGGGGAGAGGGACAGGATACACTGAAGCTTTCTTT.

CDR3 DNA: TGTGCCAGCAGTGACTCTAGCGGGGGGAGCACAGATACGCAGTATTTT. Its translation: CASSDSSGGSTDTQYF. The rearrangement uses TRBV6-4 and TRBJ2-3; 10 nucleotides agree with TRBD2. Germline CDR1 is MRHNA and CDR2 is SNTAGT. The V gene end was trimmed by 0 bases and the J gene end by 0 bases; junction bases not matched to a gene: 0. The CDR3 has 16 amino acids.

On this clone itself: It may be a read error: a sequence one base away is much more abundant. This specimen includes other DNA sequences encoding the same CDR3. The chain is built from TRBV6-5 and TRBJ1-1, with D unclear. The germline gives CDR1 MNHEY, CDR2 SVGAGI. With 4 bases removed from V and 3 bases from J, the gap between germline ends came to 3 bases. This CDR3 has 11 residues. CDR3 in amino acids: CASSSYTEAFF. DNA for the CDR3: TGTGCCAGCAGTTCATACACTGAAGCTTTCTTT.

The J gene is TRBJ2-1, the V gene TRBV11-3; TRBD1 agrees at 11 bases. The CDR3 spans 16 residues. The germline gives CDR1 SGHNT, CDR2 YENEEA. V dropped 5 bases and J dropped 9; count of bases not matched to a gene: 12. CDR3 nucleotides: TGTGCCAGCAGCCCCAGGGAGGACAGGGGGCACACTGAGCAGTTCTTC. Its translation: CASSPREDRGHTEQFF.

This sequence joins TRBV5-1 and TRBJ1-1; the D is unclear. CDR3 length equals 15 residues. Deletions cut 0 bases from V and 2 bases from J, with 11 bases between. Looked up from germline, CDR1 is SGHRS and CDR2 is YFSETQ. The CDR3, as DNA: TGCGCCAGCAGCTTGGTATCAGGTCTAAACACTGAAGCTTTCTTT. Translated, it gives CASSLVSGLNTEAFF.

The V and J genes are TRBV11-2 and TRBJ2-2; 8 positions agree with TRBD2. CDR1 and CDR2 (germline): SGHAT, FQNNGV. This CDR3 comprises 18 residues. After removal of 5 bases from V and 4 bases from J, the junction contained 15 bases not matched to a gene. Here the CDR3 DNA reads TGTGCCAGCAGCCGTCCCGACTGGGGGACTAGATTCACCGGGGAGCTGTTTTTT. Amino acid sequence: CASSRPDWGTRFTGELFF.

The chain is built from TRBV23-1 and TRBJ1-2, with 8 nucleotides matching TRBD1. TRBV23-1 is classed as an ORF, of uncertain function. The CDR3 loop spans 14 amino acids. V was pared by 3 bases and J by 5 bases, with 5 bases of the junction left unmatched. In DNA form, the CDR3 reads TGCGCCAGCAGTCACCCACAGGGGGAGTATGGCTACACCTTC. Protein product: CASSHPQGEYGYTF.

V is TRBV30 and J is TRBJ1-5; no clear D gene. Germline CDR1 reads GTSNPN; CDR2 reads SVGIG (reference sequence). The V end was cut by 2 bases, the J end by 3 bases, with 29 bases between. This CDR3 contains 20 residues. CDR3 in amino acids: CAWSTRWIPKTALSNQPQHF. CDR3 coding DNA: TGTGCCTGGAGTACCAGGTGGATCCCCAAAACTGCTCTCTCCAATCAGCCCCAGCATTTT.

The chain uses TRBV11-2 and TRBJ2-2; D unclear. V dropped 3 bases and J dropped 0 bases, with 11 bases sitting between them. The germline V gene has CDR1 SGHAT and CDR2 FQNNGV. This CDR3 is 16 amino acids long. CDR3 protein: CASSLGSKTNTGELFF. The CDR3 DNA reads as TGTGCCAGCAGCTTGGGCTCAAAAACGAACACCGGGGAGCTGTTTTTT.

In this sample, this clone turned up a few times. The chain is built from TRBV5-1 and TRBJ2-1; D possibly corresponds to TRBD2 (6 bases). V shed 5 bases and J shed 0 bases, with 12 bases lying between them. The germline CDR1 and CDR2 sequences are SGHRS and YFSETQ. The CDR3 contains 15 residues. CDR3 bases: TGCGCCAGCAGGGAGGGCTTTGACTCCTACAATGAGCAGTTCTTC. Its protein is CASREGFDSYNEQFF. Based on the CDR3 plus reference TRBV5-1 and TRBJ2-1, the full variable domain is KAGVTQTPRYLIKTRGQQVTLSCSPISGHRSVSWYQQTPGQGLQFLFEYFSETQRNKGNFPGRFSGRQFSNSRSEMNVSTLELGDSALYLCASREGFDSYNEQFFGPGTRLTVL.

The rearrangement uses TRBV4-1 and TRBJ1-4; no clear D gene. V gave up 0 bases and J gave up 3 bases, with 14 bases separating them. The length of the CDR3 is 17 residues. CDR1 is MGHRA and CDR2 is YSYEKL in the germline V gene. CDR3 bases: TGCGCCAGCAGCCAAGAGCCCACACAGCCTTCTAATGAAAAACTGTTTTTT. Translated, it gives CASSQEPTQPSNEKLFF.

This sequence joins TRBV30 and TRBJ1-2; D possibly corresponds to TRBD1 (6 bases). CDR3 length equals 15 residues. Trimming took off 0 bases at V and 4 bases at J, with 15 bases between the two ends. Germline V gene data show CDR1 as GTSNPN and CDR2 as SVGIG (reference sequence). The CDR3: CAWSVGRGDAYGYTF. The DNA for the CDR3 is TGTGCCTGGAGTGTAGGGAGGGGGGACGCCTATGGCTACACCTTC.

The chain joins TRBV6-5 to TRBJ2-3; the match to TRBD1 covers 8 bases. The ends lost 5 bases at V and 2 bases at J; junction bases unmatched: 3. This CDR3 is 14 amino acids long. Germline CDR1 and CDR2: MNHEY and SVGAGI. The CDR3 is CASSRTGFTDTQYF. The CDR3 nucleotides read TGTGCCAGCAGTCGGACAGGGTTCACAGATACGCAGTATTTT.

Many counts were recorded for this clone. The chain joins TRBV5-6 to TRBJ1-2, with D unclear. Trimming cost V 0 bases and J 0 bases, with 12 bases left between them. CDR3 size: 16 residues. The germline CDR1 and CDR2 sequences are SGHDT and YYEEEE. CDR3 sequence reads: CASSLANPVANYGYTF. CDR3 DNA: TGTGCCAGCAGCTTGGCCAACCCAGTGGCTAACTATGGCTACACCTTC.

This clone appeared once. This chain uses TRBV6-5 with TRBJ2-7; 7 bases map to TRBD1. J gave up 0 bases and V 9 bases, and 8 bases lay outside the gene matches. The CDR3 consists of 14 residues. Germline loops: CDR1 MNHEY, CDR2 SVGAGI. The CDR3 DNA sequence: TGTGCCAGGGACAGACAGGGATTCTCCTACGAGCAGTACGTC. Translating it yields CARDRQGFSYEQYV.

This rearrangement joins TRBV25-1 to TRBJ2-7, with 9 bases matching TRBD1. The CDR3 has 15 amino acids. Germline loops: CDR1 MGHDK, CDR2 SYGVNS. V trimming: 9 bases; J trimming: 5 bases; junction bases outside the gene matches: 14. In DNA, the CDR3 is TGTGCCAGAAAACCGGGACAGGGTGTCTGTCACGAGCAGTACGTC. It encodes CARKPGQGVCHEQYV.